This is a list of T cell receptor beta chains from one sample in a study of Ad26.COV2.S vaccination and SARS-CoV-2 variants. Assay: immunoSEQ multiplex PCR; the TCRdb copy retains only in-frame clones and omits some. Here the sample spans some 500,000 clones, 75% to 90% being singletons. Sequencing was performed on peripheral blood, taken in a trial of Ad26.COV2.S vaccine versus placebo. The receptors shown here come from a person between 18 and 65 years old who received the Ad26.COV2.S COVID-19 vaccine or a placebo. Each CDR3 is given with its conserved first and last residue. A D gene is named only where the DNA matches it firmly. Clone size, where shown, is once, few, many, or a class for clones that have expanded.

clone size	V gene	D gene	J gene	CDR3 DNA	CDR3 protein
NA	TRBV28	NA	TRBJ1-2	TGTGCCAGCATTCCACCGGGGACCGCTCGAACCTATGGCTACACCTTC	CASIPPGTARTYGYTF
NA	TRBV18	NA	TRBJ2-2	TGTGCCAGCTCACCGAGGGTTCGGGACGGGGAGCTGTTTTTT	CASSPRVRDGELFF
NA	TRBV6-5	NA	TRBJ2-7	TGTGCCAGCAGTTGGGTCAGGGACTCCTACGAGCAGTACTTC	CASSWVRDSYEQYF
NA	TRBV5-1	NA	TRBJ1-1	TGCGCCAGCAGCGTGAGGGTGGCAACTGAAGCTTTCTTT	CASSVRVATEAFF
NA	TRBV5-6	NA	TRBJ2-1	TGTGCCAGCAGCCAAACAGGGTTTTCCTACAATGAGCAGTTCTTC	CASSQTGFSYNEQFF
NA	TRBV24-1	NA	TRBJ2-2	TGTGCCACCAGTGATCCTCTGTCAGGACACCGGGGAGACGGGGAGCTGTTTTTT	CATSDPLSGHRGDGELFF
NA	TRBV19	NA	TRBJ2-7	TGTGCCAGTAGTTACTCCCCGGGGACCAGCTCCTACGAGCAGTACTTC	CASSYSPGTSSYEQYF
NA	TRBV28	NA	TRBJ2-1	TGTGCCAGCAGCCGCATTTGGAATGAGCAGTTCTTC	CASSRIWNEQFF
NA	TRBV9	NA	TRBJ2-3	TGTGCCAGCAGCGTCACCCCCCCGGATACGCAGTATTTT	CASSVTPPDTQYF
NA	TRBV11-2	NA	TRBJ1-5	TGTGCCAGCAGCTTAGCAGGGAATCGTCAGCCCCAGCATTTT	CASSLAGNRQPQHF
NA	TRBV24-1	TRBD1	TRBJ2-3	TGTGCCACCAGTGCTTCGGACAGGAGCACAGATACGCAGTATTTT	CATSASDRSTDTQYF
few	TRBV20-1	NA	TRBJ2-5	TGCAGTGCTAGTCTCGGTAGCCCAGAGACCCAGTACTTC	CSASLGSPETQYF
NA	TRBV5-1	NA	TRBJ2-2	TGCGCCAGCAGCCCCCGGCGGACCGGGGAGCTGTTTTTT	CASSPRRTGELFF
NA	TRBV5-1	NA	TRBJ1-1	TGCGCCAGCAGCTTGGACCATCCCGGGACAACCACTGAAGCTTTCTTT	CASSLDHPGTTTEAFF
NA	TRBV29-1	TRBD2	TRBJ2-2	TGCAGCGCTGCAAGACTAGCGGGAGTGAACACCGGGGAGCTGTTTTTT	CSAARLAGVNTGELFF
once	TRBV7-8	NA	TRBJ1-4	TGTGCCAGCAGCTTAGGGACTGCCCATGACGGAAAACTGTTTTTT	CASSLGTAHDGKLFF
NA	TRBV29-1	NA	TRBJ1-1	TGCAGCGTTTCGGGGTGGAACACTGAAGCTTTCTTT	CSVSGWNTEAFF
few	TRBV30	NA	TRBJ1-2	TGTGCCTGGAGTGGCGGACTCTATGGCTTCACCTTC	CAWSGGLYGFTF
NA	TRBV7-2	TRBD1	TRBJ1-2	TGTGCCAGCAGCAAAGTGCAGGGGGCTCTAAAGTACACCTTC	CASSKVQGALKYTF
NA	TRBV7-2	NA	TRBJ1-2	TGTGCCAGCAGCTTAAGACAGTCGGGCGGCTACACCTTC	CASSLRQSGGYTF
NA	TRBV4-2	TRBD1	TRBJ2-2	TGTGCCAGCAGCCGCCCGGGACAGAGGACCGGGGAGCTGTTTTTT	CASSRPGQRTGELFF
NA	TRBV4-1	NA	TRBJ2-5	TGCGCCAGCAGCCAAGCCTGGGCACAGGAGGGGCGGGAGACCCAGTACTTC	CASSQAWAQEGRETQYF
NA	TRBV13	NA	TRBJ1-2	TGTGCCAGCAGCCCCCGACGGAAGGATCCCTATGGCTACACCTTC	CASSPRRKDPYGYTF